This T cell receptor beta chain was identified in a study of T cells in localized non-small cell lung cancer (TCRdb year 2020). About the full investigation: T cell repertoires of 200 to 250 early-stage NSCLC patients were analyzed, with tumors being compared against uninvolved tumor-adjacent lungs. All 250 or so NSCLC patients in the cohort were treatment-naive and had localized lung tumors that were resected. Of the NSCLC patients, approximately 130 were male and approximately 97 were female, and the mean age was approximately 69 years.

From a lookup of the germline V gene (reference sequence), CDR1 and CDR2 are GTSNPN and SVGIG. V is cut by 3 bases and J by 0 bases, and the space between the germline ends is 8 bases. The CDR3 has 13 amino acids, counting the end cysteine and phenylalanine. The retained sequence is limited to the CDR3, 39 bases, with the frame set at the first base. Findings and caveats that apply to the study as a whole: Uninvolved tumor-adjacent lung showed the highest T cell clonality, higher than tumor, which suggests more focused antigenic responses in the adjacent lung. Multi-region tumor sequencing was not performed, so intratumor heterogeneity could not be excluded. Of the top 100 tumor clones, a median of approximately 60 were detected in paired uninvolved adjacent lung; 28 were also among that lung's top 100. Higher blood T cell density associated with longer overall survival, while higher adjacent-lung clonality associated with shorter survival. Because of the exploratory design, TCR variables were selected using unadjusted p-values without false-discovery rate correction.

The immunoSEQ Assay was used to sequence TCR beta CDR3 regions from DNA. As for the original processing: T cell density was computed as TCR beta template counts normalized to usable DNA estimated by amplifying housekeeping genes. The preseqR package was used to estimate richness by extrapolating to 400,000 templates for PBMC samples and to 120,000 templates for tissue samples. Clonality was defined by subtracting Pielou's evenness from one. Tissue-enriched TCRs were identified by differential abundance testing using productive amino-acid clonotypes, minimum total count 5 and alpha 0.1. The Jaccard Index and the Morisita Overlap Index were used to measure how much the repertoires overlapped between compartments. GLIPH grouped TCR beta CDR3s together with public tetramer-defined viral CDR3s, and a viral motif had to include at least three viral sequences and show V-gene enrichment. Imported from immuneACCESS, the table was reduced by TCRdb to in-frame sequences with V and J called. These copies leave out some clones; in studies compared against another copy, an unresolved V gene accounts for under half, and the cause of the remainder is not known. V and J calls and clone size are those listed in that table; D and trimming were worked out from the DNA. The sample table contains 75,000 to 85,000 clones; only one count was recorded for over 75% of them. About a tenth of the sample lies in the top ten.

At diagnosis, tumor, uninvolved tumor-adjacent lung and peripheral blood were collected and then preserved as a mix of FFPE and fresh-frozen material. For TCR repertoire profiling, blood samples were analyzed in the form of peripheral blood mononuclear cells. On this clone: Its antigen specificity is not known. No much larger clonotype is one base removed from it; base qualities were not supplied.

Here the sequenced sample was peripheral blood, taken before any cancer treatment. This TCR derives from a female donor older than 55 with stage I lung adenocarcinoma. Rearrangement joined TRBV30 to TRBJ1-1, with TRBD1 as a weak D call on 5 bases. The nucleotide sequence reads TGTGCCTGGAGGGACACCGTGAACACTGAAGCTTTCTTT. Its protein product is CAWRDTVNTEAFF.